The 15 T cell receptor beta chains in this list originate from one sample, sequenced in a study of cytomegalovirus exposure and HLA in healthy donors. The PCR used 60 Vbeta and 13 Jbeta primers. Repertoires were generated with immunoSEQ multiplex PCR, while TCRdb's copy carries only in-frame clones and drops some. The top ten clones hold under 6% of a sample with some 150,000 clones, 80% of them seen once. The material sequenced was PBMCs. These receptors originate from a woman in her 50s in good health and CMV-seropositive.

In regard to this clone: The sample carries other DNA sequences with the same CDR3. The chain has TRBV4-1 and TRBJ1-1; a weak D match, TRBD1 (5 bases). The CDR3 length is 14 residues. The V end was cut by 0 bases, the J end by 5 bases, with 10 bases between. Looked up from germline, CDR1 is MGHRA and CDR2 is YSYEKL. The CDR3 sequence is CASSQDRGGTEAFF. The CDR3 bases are TGCGCCAGCAGCCAAGATCGGGGGGGGACTGAAGCTTTCTTT.

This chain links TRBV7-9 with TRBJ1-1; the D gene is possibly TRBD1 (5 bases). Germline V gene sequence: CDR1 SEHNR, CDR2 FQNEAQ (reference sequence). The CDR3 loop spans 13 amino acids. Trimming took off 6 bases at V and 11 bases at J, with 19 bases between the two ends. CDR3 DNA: TGTGCCAGCAGTACCCGAATCAGGGTGGATGCTTTCTTT. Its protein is CASSTRIRVDAFF.

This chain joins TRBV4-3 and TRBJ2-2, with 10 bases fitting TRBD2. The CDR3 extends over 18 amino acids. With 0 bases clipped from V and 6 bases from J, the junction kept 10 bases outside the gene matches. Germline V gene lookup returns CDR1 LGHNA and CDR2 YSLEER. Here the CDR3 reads CASSQDLIGLAVPGELFF. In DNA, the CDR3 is TGCGCCAGCAGCCAAGATCTCATAGGACTAGCGGTGCCCGGGGAGCTGTTTTTT.

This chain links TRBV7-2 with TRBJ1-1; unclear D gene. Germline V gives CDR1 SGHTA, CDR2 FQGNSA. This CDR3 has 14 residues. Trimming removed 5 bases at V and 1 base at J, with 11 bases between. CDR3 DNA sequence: TGTGCCAGCAGCCTAATATCCCCGAACACTGAAGCTTTCTTT. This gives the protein CASSLISPNTEAFF.

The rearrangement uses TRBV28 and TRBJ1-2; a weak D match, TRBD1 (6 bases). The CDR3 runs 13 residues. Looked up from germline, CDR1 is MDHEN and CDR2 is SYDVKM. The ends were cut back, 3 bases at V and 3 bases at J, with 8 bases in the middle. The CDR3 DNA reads TGTGCCAGCAGTTTTAACAGGGACTATGGCTACACCTTC. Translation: CASSFNRDYGYTF.

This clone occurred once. CDR3 coding DNA: TGTGCCAGCAGTTTGGGACAGAGCCACGAGCAGTACTTC. Protein product: CASSLGQSHEQYF. The rearrangement uses TRBV28 and TRBJ2-7, with 7 bases lining up with TRBD1. The CDR3 runs 13 residues. After removal of 3 bases from V and 5 bases from J, the junction contained 4 bases not matched to a gene. Germline CDR1 is MDHEN and CDR2 is SYDVKM. Full variable domain (remainder filled in from reference TRBV28 and TRBJ2-7): DVKVTQSSRYLVKRTGEKVFLECVQDMDHENMFWYRQDPGLGLRLIYFSYDVKMKEKGDIPEGYSVSREKKERFSLILESASTNQTSMYLCASSLGQSHEQYFGPGTRLTVT.

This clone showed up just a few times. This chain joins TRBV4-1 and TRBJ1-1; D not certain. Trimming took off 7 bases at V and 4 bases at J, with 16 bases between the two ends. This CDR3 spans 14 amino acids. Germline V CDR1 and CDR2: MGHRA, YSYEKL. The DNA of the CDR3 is TGCGCCAGCATGATACGGCGCGGAGGCACTGAAGCTTTCTTT. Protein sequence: CASMIRRGGTEAFF.

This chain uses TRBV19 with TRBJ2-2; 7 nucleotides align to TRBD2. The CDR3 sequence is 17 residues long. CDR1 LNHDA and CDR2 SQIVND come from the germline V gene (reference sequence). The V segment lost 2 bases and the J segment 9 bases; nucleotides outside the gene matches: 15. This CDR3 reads CASSILPIVGGPRELFF. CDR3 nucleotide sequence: TGTGCCAGTAGTATACTCCCTATTGTGGGAGGGCCGAGGGAGCTGTTTTTT.

CDR3 DNA sequence: TGTGCCAGCTCACCACCAGGGGGCGACTATGGCTACACCTTC. Its protein product is CASSPPGGDYGYTF. The chain uses TRBV18 and TRBJ1-2; 7 positions agree with TRBD1. This CDR3 has 14 residues. Germline assignment: CDR1 KGHSH and CDR2 LQKENI. V trimming: 0 bases; J trimming: 3 bases; junction bases outside the gene matches: 1.

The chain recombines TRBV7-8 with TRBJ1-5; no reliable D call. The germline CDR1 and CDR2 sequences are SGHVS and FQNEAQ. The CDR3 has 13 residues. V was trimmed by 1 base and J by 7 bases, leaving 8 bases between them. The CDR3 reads CASSLVGGQPQHF. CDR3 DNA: TGTGCCAGCAGCTTAGTGGGCGGGCAGCCCCAGCATTTT. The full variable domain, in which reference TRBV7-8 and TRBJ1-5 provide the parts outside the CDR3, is GAGVSQSPRYKVAKRGQDVALRCDPISGHVSLFWYQQALGQGPEFLTYFQNEAQLDKSGLPSDRFFAERPEGSVSTLKIQRTQQEDSAVYLCASSLVGGQPQHFGDGTRLSIL.

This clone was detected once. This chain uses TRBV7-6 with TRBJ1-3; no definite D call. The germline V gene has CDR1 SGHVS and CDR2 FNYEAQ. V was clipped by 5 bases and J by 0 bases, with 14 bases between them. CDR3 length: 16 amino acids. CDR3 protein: CASSQRAGNSGNTIYF. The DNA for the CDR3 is TGTGCCAGCAGCCAGAGGGCAGGAAACTCTGGAAACACCATATATTTT. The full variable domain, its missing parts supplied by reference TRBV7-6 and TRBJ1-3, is GAGVSQSPRYKVTKRGQDVALRCDPISGHVSLYWYRQALGQGPEFLTYFNYEAQQDKSGLPNDRFSAERPEGSISTLTIQRTEQRDSAMYRCASSQRAGNSGNTIYFGEGSWLTVV.

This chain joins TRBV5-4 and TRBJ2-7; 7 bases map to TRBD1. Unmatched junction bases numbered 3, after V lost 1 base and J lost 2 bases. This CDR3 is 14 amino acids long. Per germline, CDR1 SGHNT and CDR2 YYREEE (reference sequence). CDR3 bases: TGTGCCAGCAGCTTGAGACAGGGCCCCTACGAGCAGTACTTC. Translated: CASSLRQGPYEQYF.

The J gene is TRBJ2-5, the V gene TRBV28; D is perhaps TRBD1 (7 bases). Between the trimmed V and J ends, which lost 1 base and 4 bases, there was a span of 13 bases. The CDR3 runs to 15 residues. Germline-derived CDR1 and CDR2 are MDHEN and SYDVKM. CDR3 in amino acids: CASSLSAGGSETQYF. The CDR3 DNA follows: TGTGCCAGCAGTTTATCCGCAGGGGGGTCAGAGACCCAGTACTTC.

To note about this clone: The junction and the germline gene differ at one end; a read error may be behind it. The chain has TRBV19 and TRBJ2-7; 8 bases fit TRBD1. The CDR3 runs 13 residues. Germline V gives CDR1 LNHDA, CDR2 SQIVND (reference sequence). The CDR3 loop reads CTSSLTGAYEQYF. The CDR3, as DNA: TGTACCAGTAGCCTGACAGGGGCCTACGAGCAGTACTTC.

The CDR3 DNA reads TGTGCCAGCTCACCTGGGCCCTCCGCTGAAGCTTTCTTT. As protein: CASSPGPSAEAFF. J is TRBJ1-1 and V is TRBV18, with no clear D. V shed 3 bases and J shed 6 bases, with 11 bases lying between them. Germline V gives CDR1 KGHSH, CDR2 LQKENI. The CDR3 runs 13 residues. Drawing the rest from reference TRBV18 and TRBJ1-1, the complete variable domain is NAGVMQNPRHLVRRRGQEARLRCSPMKGHSHVYWYRQLPEEGLKFMVYLQKENIIDESGMPKERFSAEFPKEGPSILRIQQVVRGDSAAYFCASSPGPSAEAFFGQGTRLTVV.